These 2 T cell receptor beta chains share one sample of origin, sequenced in a study of T cell repertoires in cytomegalovirus infection. One entry per CDR3 protein results from TCRdb running MiXCR on the reads. The table lists 490,000 or so distinct CDR3 sequences, approximately 10% of them singletons, with roughly a tenth in the top ten. The source material was PBMCs. The receptor set was obtained from a human donor in good health (CMV status not recorded). Some clones in this sample may be carry-over from other donors' samples.

This clonotype was counted only a few times. The V and J genes are TRBV19 and TRBJ1-2; a weak D match, TRBD1 (6 bases). The germline V gene has CDR1 LNHDA and CDR2 SQIVND (reference sequence). This CDR3 contains 14 residues. V was shortened by 6 bases and J by 4 bases, with 15 bases between the two germline ends. The CDR3 nucleotides are TGTGCCAGTAGGCAGGGGCAAAGTTCCTATGGCTACACCTTC. This codes for CASRQGQSSYGYTF.

This clonotype has a count of ten or more. CDR3 DNA sequence: TGTGCCAGCGGGACCCGGGACACCTTTTCACCCCTCCACTTT. Its protein is CASGTRDTFSPLHF. The rearrangement links TRBV7-8 to TRBJ1-6; weak D call: TRBD1 (6 bases). This CDR3 has 14 residues. Germline lookup yields CDR1 SGHVS and CDR2 FQNEAQ. Trimming removed 8 bases at V and 9 bases at J, with 17 bases between. Variable domain in full (rest from reference TRBV7-8 and TRBJ1-6): GAGVSQSPRYKVAKRGQDVALRCDPISGHVSLFWYQQALGQGPEFLTYFQNEAQLDKSGLPSDRFFAERPEGSVSTLKIQRTQQEDSAVYLCASGTRDTFSPLHFGNGTRLTVT.